These 17 T cell receptor beta chains came from one sample sequenced in a study of cytomegalovirus exposure and HLA in healthy donors. The primer mix had 60 Vbeta and 13 Jbeta primers. TCRdb's copy holds only in-frame clones and misses some; the assay was immunoSEQ multiplex PCR. The top ten hold 1.5% of the sample, which has some 190,000 clones, around 76% seen once. The specimen was PBMCs. These receptors were taken from a man aged 40-49 years in good health and CMV-seronegative.

J is TRBJ2-7 and V is TRBV29-1, with TRBD1 matching 8 bases. The germline CDR1 and CDR2 sequences are SQVTM and ANQGSEA. CDR3 length: 13 amino acids. V was pared by 1 base and J by 2 bases, with 1 base of the junction left unmatched. CDR3 sequence (DNA): TGCAGCGTTGAAGGGACAGGGCCCTACGAGCAGTACTTC. Its protein product is CSVEGTGPYEQYF.

V and J are TRBV7-3 and TRBJ2-3, with D perhaps TRBD2 (5 bases). V lost 4 bases and J lost 4, with 9 bases in between. The CDR3 length is 13 residues. Germline V gene data show CDR1 as SGHTA and CDR2 as FQGTGA. The CDR3 bases are TGTGCCAGCAGCTCTAAGAGGGCAGATACGCAGTATTTT. Protein product: CASSSKRADTQYF.

V is TRBV29-1 and J is TRBJ1-6; 8 positions agree with TRBD1. The germline V gene encodes CDR1 SQVTM and CDR2 ANQGSEA. V was clipped by 6 bases and J by 6 bases; unmatched bases: 4. There are 13 residues in the CDR3. CDR3 DNA sequence: TGCAGCGTCGCGGACAGGGTTAATTCACCCCTCCACTTT. This translates into CSVADRVNSPLHF. The variable domain in full, completed from reference TRBV29-1 and TRBJ1-6, reads SAVISQKPSRDICQRGTSLTIQCQVDSQVTMMFWYRQQPGQSLTLIATANQGSEATYESGFVIDKFPISRPNLTFSTLTVSNMSPEDSSIYLCSVADRVNSPLHFGNGTRLTVT.

The chain couples TRBV28 to TRBJ2-1; 11 nucleotides align to TRBD2. Germline CDR1 reads MDHEN; CDR2 reads SYDVKM. Germline trimming cut 2 bases from V and 7 bases from J; bases unmatched to any gene: 4. This CDR3 comprises 15 residues. CDR3 sequence (DNA): TGTGCCAGCAGTTTACTAGCGGGGGGCAGGAATGAGCAGTTCTTC. Its translation is CASSLLAGGRNEQFF.

CDR3 nucleotide sequence: TGTGCCAGCAGTGGTGCGGGAGGGGATACGCAGTATTTT. Translated, it gives CASSGAGGDTQYF. The rearrangement links TRBV2 to TRBJ2-3, with 9 bases that match TRBD2. Germline V gene sequence: CDR1 SNHLY, CDR2 FYNNEI. The trim removed 4 bases at V and 6 bases at J, leaving 2 bases unmatched. The CDR3 is 13 residues long.

CDR3 sequence reads: CASSLTGTGSVAFF. In DNA, the CDR3 is TGTGCCAGCAGCTTAACCGGGACAGGGTCGGTAGCTTTCTTT. V gene TRBV7-9 combines with J gene TRBJ1-1; 9 nucleotides agree with TRBD1. Trimming took 2 bases from V and 10 from J; bases not matched to a gene: 8. This CDR3 is 14 amino acids long. The germline V gene encodes CDR1 SEHNR and CDR2 FQNEAQ (reference sequence).

In its sample, this clone was seen once. The chain carries TRBV21-1 and TRBJ2-2; no DNA check was done on the table's D call, TRBD2. TRBV21-1 is marked as a pseudogene. The CDR3 loop spans 19 amino acids. In DNA form, the CDR3 reads TGTGCCAGCAGCAAAAGACATAGCGGGAGGAGGTTCCCCACCGGGGAGCTGTTTTTT. This encodes CASSKRHSGRRFPTGELFF.

This chain links TRBV4-2 with TRBJ2-4; tentative D call: TRBD2 (6 bases). This CDR3 contains 16 residues. Germline V gene lookup returns CDR1 LGHNA and CDR2 YNFKEQ. The V and J ends lost 4 bases and 0 bases respectively, with 13 bases between them. The CDR3 sequence is CASSRGGGSAKNIQYF. The CDR3 nucleotides are TGTGCCAGCAGCCGAGGAGGAGGGTCAGCCAAAAACATTCAGTACTTC.

The rearrangement uses TRBV29-1 and TRBJ1-2, with a weak D call TRBD1 (6 bases). The CDR3 sequence is 13 residues long. Between the trimmed V and J ends, which lost 7 bases and 2 bases, there was a span of 14 bases. Germline loops: CDR1 SQVTM, CDR2 ANQGSEA. For the CDR3, the DNA is TGCAGCGCTACAGGGCCGGTAAACTATGGCTACACCTTC. Its translation: CSATGPVNYGYTF.

This sequence joins TRBV27 and TRBJ2-2, with D perhaps matching TRBD1 (5 bases). V was trimmed by 7 bases and J by 3 bases, leaving 12 bases between them. Germline loops: CDR1 MNHEY, CDR2 SMNVEV (reference sequence). The CDR3 is 14 amino acids. This chain's CDR3 is CASTLGRHTGELFF. The DNA for the CDR3 is TGTGCCAGCACCCTGGGGCGGCACACCGGGGAGCTGTTTTTT.

The V gene is TRBV7-9, the J gene TRBJ2-7; 10 nucleotides agree with TRBD1. Germline CDR1 is SEHNR and CDR2 is FQNEAQ (reference sequence). The CDR3 covers 14 residues. V gave up 5 bases and J gave up 5 bases; unmatched junction bases: 6. For the CDR3, the DNA is TGTGCCAGCAGCGCCCGGGACAGGGGACACGAGCAGTACTTC. Its translation is CASSARDRGHEQYF.

This clone has a single count. A junction end diverges from the germline sequence, so it may reflect a read error. The chain employs TRBV7-9 and TRBJ2-7, with D possibly matching TRBD1 (6 bases). The CDR3 consists of 18 residues. Looked up from germline, CDR1 is SEHNR and CDR2 is FQNEAQ (reference sequence). CDR3 sequence reads: CSSSLANRGEGVRYEQYF. The CDR3 DNA reads TGTTCCAGCAGCTTAGCTAATAGGGGAGAGGGGGTTCGCTACGAGCAGTACTTC.

The V and J genes are TRBV4-2 and TRBJ1-2; the match to TRBD1 covers 7 bases. The germline V gene encodes CDR1 LGHNA and CDR2 YNFKEQ. CDR3 length equals 15 residues. Unmatched junction bases numbered 7, after V lost 2 bases and J lost 4 bases. CDR3 amino acids: CASSQTGDSGYGYTF. The DNA for the CDR3 is TGTGCCAGCAGCCAAACAGGGGACTCGGGCTATGGCTACACCTTC.

The chain joins TRBV30 to TRBJ1-2; tentative D call: TRBD1 (6 bases). This CDR3 spans 12 amino acids. In germline, CDR1 is GTSNPN, CDR2 SVGIG (reference sequence). V lost 2 bases and J 3 bases, leaving 7 bases between the germline ends. The CDR3 here is CAWSQGYYGYTF. The CDR3 DNA is TGTGCCTGGAGTCAGGGGTACTATGGCTACACCTTC.

The chain is built from TRBV19 and TRBJ1-2, with D hard to call. The CDR3 is 13 amino acids. V lost 0 bases and J lost 8, with 10 bases in between. Germline values: CDR1 LNHDA, CDR2 SQIVND (reference sequence). This chain's CDR3 is CASSIETFWGYTF. CDR3 in DNA: TGTGCCAGTAGTATAGAGACATTTTGGGGCTACACCTTC.

The chain links TRBV5-1 to TRBJ2-1; the match to TRBD2 covers 9 bases. J gave up 5 bases and V 5 bases, and 8 bases lay outside the gene matches. The CDR3 has 15 amino acids. Germline assignment: CDR1 SGHRS and CDR2 YFSETQ. CDR3 bases: TGCGCCAGCAGGTTAGCGGGAGTCTCGAACAATGAGCAGTTCTTC. Translated, it gives CASRLAGVSNNEQFF.

The V and J genes are TRBV6-6 and TRBJ2-3; D is possibly TRBD2 (7 bases). There are 16 residues in the CDR3. Germline lookup yields CDR1 MNHNY and CDR2 SVGAGI (reference sequence). V was clipped by 6 bases and J by 5 bases, with 21 bases between them. The CDR3 loop is CASRPLLGGGQDTQYF. The CDR3 region has the DNA TGTGCCAGCAGGCCCCTCTTGGGGGGGGGCCAAGATACGCAGTATTTT.